This paragraph covers one T cell receptor beta chain sequence. The method was immunoSEQ multiplex PCR; TCRdb's version includes in-frame clones alone and lacks a portion of them. The table includes 50,000 or so clones, 92% detected once. These data come from a study of T cell changes during pregnancy in multiple sclerosis. Specimen: peripheral blood, collected in the third trimester of pregnancy. The TCR originated in a female donor with multiple sclerosis, enrolled in a pregnancy study.

CDR3 residues: CASSIVDPTGSSYEQYF. As DNA, the CDR3 is TGTGCCAGTAGTATAGTTGACCCCACCGGGAGCTCCTACGAGCAGTACTTC. The chain carries TRBV19 and TRBJ2-7, with D possibly matching TRBD2 (6 bases). The germline V gene has CDR1 LNHDA and CDR2 SQIVND (reference sequence). V lost 1 base and J 0 bases, leaving 16 bases between the germline ends. This CDR3 spans 17 amino acids.